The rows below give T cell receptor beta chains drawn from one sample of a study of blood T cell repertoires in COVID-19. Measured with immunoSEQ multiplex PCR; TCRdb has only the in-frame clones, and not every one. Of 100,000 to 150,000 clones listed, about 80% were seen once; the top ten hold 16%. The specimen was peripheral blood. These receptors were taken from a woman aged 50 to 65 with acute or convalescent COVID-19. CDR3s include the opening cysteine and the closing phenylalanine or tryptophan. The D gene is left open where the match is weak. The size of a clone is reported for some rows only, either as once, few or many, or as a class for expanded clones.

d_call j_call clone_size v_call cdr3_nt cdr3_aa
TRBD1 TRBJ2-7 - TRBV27 TGTGCCAGCAGTTTAAGGACAGGGGGTTCCTACGAGCAGTACTTC CASSLRTGGSYEQYF
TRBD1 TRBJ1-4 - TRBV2 TGTGCCAGCAGCAGGACAGGGGGCAATGAAAAACTGTTTTTT CASSRTGGNEKLFF
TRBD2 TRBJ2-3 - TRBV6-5 TGTGCCAGCAAGGCTAGCGGAAACACAGATACGCAGTATTTT CASKASGNTDTQYF
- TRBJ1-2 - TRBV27 TGTGCCAGCAGCCTTATGCCCTCGGCGGGGGTTTATGGCTACACCTTC CASSLMPSAGVYGYTF
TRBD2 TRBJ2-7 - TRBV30 TGTGCCTGGAGTACGACGGGGGGGCCCTACGAGCAGTACTTC CAWSTTGGPYEQYF
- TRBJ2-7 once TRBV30 TGTGCCTGGAGTGTGGTGGAGCGCACCTACGAGCAGTACTTC CAWSVVERTYEQYF
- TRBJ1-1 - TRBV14 TGTGCCAGCAGCCGCTCAGGCTGGAACACTGAAGCTTTCTTT CASSRSGWNTEAFF
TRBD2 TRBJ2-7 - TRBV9 TGTGCCAGCAGTCTTACTAGCGGGGGACTCTACGAGCAGTACTTC CASSLTSGGLYEQYF
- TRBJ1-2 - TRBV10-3 TGTGCCATCAGTGAGTCATCCGGGTCCTCTAACTATGGCTACACCTTC CAISESSGSSNYGYTF
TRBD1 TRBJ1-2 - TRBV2 TGTGCCATCGACAGGGAATATGGCTACACCTTC CAIDREYGYTF
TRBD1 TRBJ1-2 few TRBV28 TGTGCCAGCAGTTCCGGGACAGGACTCGCTAACTATGGCTACACCTTC CASSSGTGLANYGYTF
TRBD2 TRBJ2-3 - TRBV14 TGTGCCAGCAGCCCCCGACTAGCCCTCACAGATACGCAGTATTTT CASSPRLALTDTQYF
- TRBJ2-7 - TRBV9 TGTGCCAGCAGCGTAGGACAGGAGGACAACGAGCAGTACTTC CASSVGQEDNEQYF
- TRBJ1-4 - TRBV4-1 TGCGCCAGCAGCCAGAAGGGGTCGACAAATAATGAAAAACTGTTTTTT CASSQKGSTNNEKLFF
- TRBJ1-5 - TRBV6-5 TGTGCCAGCACCCCGACAGGATATAGCAATCAGCCCCAGCATTTT CASTPTGYSNQPQHF
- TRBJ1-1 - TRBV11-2 TGTGCCAGCAGGCCCGGACTCGAAAACACTGAAGCTTTCTTT CASRPGLENTEAFF
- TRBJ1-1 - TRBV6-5 TGTGCCAGTGGCCCCAGGGCGCGTACTGAAGCTTTCTTT CASGPRARTEAFF
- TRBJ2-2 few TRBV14 TGTGCCAGCAGTACAATCGCGGCGGCCGGGGAGCTGTTTTTT CASSTIAAAGELFF
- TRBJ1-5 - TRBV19 TGTGCCAGTAGCCCAACAGGGCAAAGCAATCAGCCCCAGCATTTT CASSPTGQSNQPQHF
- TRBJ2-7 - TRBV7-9 TGTGCCAGCAGCCCACCGTCCGGGAACTTCTACGAGCAGTACTTC CASSPPSGNFYEQYF
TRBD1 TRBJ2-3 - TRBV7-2 TGTGCCAGCAGCTTCGACAGGGGGAGCACAGATACGCAGTATTTT CASSFDRGSTDTQYF
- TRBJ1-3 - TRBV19 TGTGCCAGTAGCTCCCTCAGGCTCTCTGGAAACACCATATATTTT CASSSLRLSGNTIYF
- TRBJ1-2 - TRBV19 TGTGCCAGTAGGGCTCACAAAAACTATGGCTACACCTTC CASRAHKNYGYTF
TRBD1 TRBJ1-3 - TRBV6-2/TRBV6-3 TGTGCCAGCAGTGTACAGGGGGCAAGAGGAAACACCATATATTTT CASSVQGARGNTIYF
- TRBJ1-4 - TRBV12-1 TGTGCCAGCAGCCCTGGAGGAAGGAGCTATGAAAAACTGTTTTTT CASSPGGRSYEKLFF
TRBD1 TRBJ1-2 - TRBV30 TGTGCCTCTACCCTGGACAGGGCTGGCTACACCTTC CASTLDRAGYTF
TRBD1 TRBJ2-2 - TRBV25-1 TGTGCCAGCAGTGAATACACAGGGGGCGAGGCCGGGGAGCTGTTTTTT CASSEYTGGEAGELFF
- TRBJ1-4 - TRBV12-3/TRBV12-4 TGTGCCAGCAGTGCCGGGAGGAATGAAAAACTGTTTTTT CASSAGRNEKLFF
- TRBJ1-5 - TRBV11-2 TGTGCCAGCAGCTTGAGGCAGGGACAGCCCCAGCATTTT CASSLRQGQPQHF
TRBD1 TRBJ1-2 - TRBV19 TGTGCCAGTAGTATAGACGCCGGGACAGGGGGCTATGGCTACACCTTC CASSIDAGTGGYGYTF
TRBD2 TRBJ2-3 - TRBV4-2 TGTGCCAGCAGCCAAGATGTGACTAGCGGGTCTAGCACAGATACGCAGTATTTT CASSQDVTSGSSTDTQYF
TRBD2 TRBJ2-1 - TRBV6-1 TGTGCCAGCAGTGAAGATAGCGGGCTTTACAATGAGCAGTTCTTC CASSEDSGLYNEQFF
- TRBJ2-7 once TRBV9 TGTGCCAGCAGCGTAACAACAGGCTCCTACGAGCAGTACTTC CASSVTTGSYEQYF
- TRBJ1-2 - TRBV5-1 TGCGCCAGCAGGTTTCGCCAGGGAAATTCTTATGGCTACACCTTC CASRFRQGNSYGYTF
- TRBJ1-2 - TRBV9 TGTGCCAGCAGCGTAGGCCAGGCCTATGGCTACACCTTC CASSVGQAYGYTF
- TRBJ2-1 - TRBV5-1 TGCGCCAGCAGCGGGGGGACCAACAATGAGCAGTTCTTC CASSGGTNNEQFF
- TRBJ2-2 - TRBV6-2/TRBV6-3 TGTGCCAGCAGTTACACGCCTAGGACAGTGAACACCGGGGAGCTGTTTTTT CASSYTPRTVNTGELFF
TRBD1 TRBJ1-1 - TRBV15 TGTGCCACCAGCAGAGACAGGACAGGGGGATTTAAGTCGAGCTTT CATSRDRTGGFKSSF
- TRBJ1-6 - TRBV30 TGTGCCTGGAGTGGGGGGGTTGGGACCTTCTCCGCTAATTCACCCCTCCACTTT CAWSGGVGTFSANSPLHF
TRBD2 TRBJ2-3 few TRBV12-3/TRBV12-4 TGTGCCAGCAGTTTAGCCGGGACTATACAGTATTTT CASSLAGTIQYF
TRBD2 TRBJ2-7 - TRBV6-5 TGTGCCAGTAGAATAGCGGGGGCGTTTGGCGACGAGCAGTACTTC CASRIAGAFGDEQYF
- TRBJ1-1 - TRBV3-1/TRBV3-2 TGTGCCAGCAGCCTGGGGGGACTACAAGAAGCTTTCTTT CASSLGGLQEAFF
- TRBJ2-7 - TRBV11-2 TGTGCCAGCAGCGCCGGGTGGGGGGTCGAGCAGTACTTC CASSAGWGVEQYF
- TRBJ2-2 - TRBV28 TGTGCAAGCATATGGCAGGGGGGAAGCGGGGAGCTGTTTTTT CASIWQGGSGELFF
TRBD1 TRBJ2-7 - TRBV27 TGTGCCAGCAGTTACAACAGGGGGCCCTACGAGCAGTACTTC CASSYNRGPYEQYF
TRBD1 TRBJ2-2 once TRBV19 TGTGCCAGTATCACAGGGGGAAACACCGGGGAGCTGTTTTTT CASITGGNTGELFF
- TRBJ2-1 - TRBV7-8 TGTGCCAGCAGCTTAGGGCAGGGGTTTGAGCTTGAGCAGTTCTTC CASSLGQGFELEQFF
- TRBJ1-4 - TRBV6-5 TGTGCCAGCAGTATCTTAGGGGGGGGTAATGAAAAACTGTTTTTT CASSILGGGNEKLFF
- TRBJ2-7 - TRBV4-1 TGCGCCAGCAGCCAGCTTACAGTTGGCTCCTACGAGCAGTACTTC CASSQLTVGSYEQYF
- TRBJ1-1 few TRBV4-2 TGTGCCAGCAGCCAAGCCGGGATCACTGAAGCTTTCTTT CASSQAGITEAFF
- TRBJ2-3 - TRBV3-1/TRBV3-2 TGTGCCAGCAGCCAGGACTATTACACAGATACGCAGTATTTT CASSQDYYTDTQYF
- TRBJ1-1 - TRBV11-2 TGTGCCAGCAGCCCACCTTGGGGCAGGGTGAGAACTGAAGCTTTCTTT CASSPPWGRVRTEAFF
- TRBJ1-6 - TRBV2 TGTGCCAGCAGTGAAGCGGCAGGGTTTTGGGGTAATTCACCCCTCCACTTT CASSEAAGFWGNSPLHF
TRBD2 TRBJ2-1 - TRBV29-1 TGCAGCGTTGAACCCCCTAGCGGCTACAATGAGCAGTTCTTC CSVEPPSGYNEQFF